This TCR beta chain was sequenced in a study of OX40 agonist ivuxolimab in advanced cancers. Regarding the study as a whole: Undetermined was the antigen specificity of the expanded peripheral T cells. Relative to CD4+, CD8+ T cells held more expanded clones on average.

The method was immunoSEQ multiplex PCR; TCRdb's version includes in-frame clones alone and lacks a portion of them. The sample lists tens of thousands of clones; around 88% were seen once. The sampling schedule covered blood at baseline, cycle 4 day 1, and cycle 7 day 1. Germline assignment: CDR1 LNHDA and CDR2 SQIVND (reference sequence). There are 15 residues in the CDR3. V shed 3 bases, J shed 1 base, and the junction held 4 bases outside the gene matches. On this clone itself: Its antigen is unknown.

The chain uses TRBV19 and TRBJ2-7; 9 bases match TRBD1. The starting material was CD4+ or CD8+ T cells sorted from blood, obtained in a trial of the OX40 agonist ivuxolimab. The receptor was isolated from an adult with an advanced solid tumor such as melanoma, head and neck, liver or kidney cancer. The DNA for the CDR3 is TGTGCCAGTAGTATTCTGGGACAGGGTTCCTACGAGCAGTACTTC. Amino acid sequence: CASSILGQGSYEQYF.